This T cell receptor beta chain emerged from a study of T cell repertoires in cytomegalovirus infection. The CDR3 totals 11 residues. Germline CDR1 is MNHEY and CDR2 is SMNVEV (reference sequence). V was clipped by 5 bases and J by 9 bases, with 8 bases between them. There are a few counts of this clonotype. TCRdb used MiXCR to reprocess the reads, holding one entry per CDR3 protein. The table shows hundreds of thousands of distinct CDR3 sequences, with roughly a third occurring only once. Sample: PBMCs. The TCR sequence derives from a human donor in good health (CMV status not recorded). Some clones in this sample may be carry-over from other donors' samples. The rearrangement uses TRBV27 and TRBJ2-1; D gene unclear. This chain's CDR3 is CASSTFVEQFF. The CDR3 nucleotides are TGTGCCAGCAGTACATTTGTTGAGCAGTTCTTC.